The 6 T cell receptor beta chains below all came from one sample that was sequenced in a study of OX40 agonist ivuxolimab in advanced cancers. Data came from immunoSEQ multiplex PCR; TCRdb stores just in-frame clones and leaves some out. Here the sample spans roughly 23,000 clones, 85% to 90% being singletons. Sequenced here: CD4+ or CD8+ T cells sorted from blood, sampled in a trial of the OX40 agonist ivuxolimab. The origin of the receptors is an adult with an advanced solid tumor such as melanoma, head and neck, liver or kidney cancer.

The chain joins TRBV7-9 to TRBJ2-2, with 9 bases that match TRBD2. After removal of 7 bases from V and 4 bases from J, the junction contained 10 bases not matched to a gene. The CDR3 contains 16 residues. Per the germline V gene, CDR1 is SEHNR and CDR2 is FQNEAQ (reference sequence). CDR3 coding DNA: TGTGCCAGCAACCCCCTAGGACTAGCGCCCACCGGGGAGCTGTTTTTT. It codes for CASNPLGLAPTGELFF.

The chain recombines TRBV15 with TRBJ1-5, with TRBD1 matching over 8 bases. The V segment lost 5 bases and the J segment 2 bases; nucleotides outside the gene matches: 5. The CDR3 runs 15 residues. Germline values: CDR1 LNHNV, CDR2 YYDKDF (reference sequence). CDR3 nucleotide sequence: TGTGCCACCAGCGCCAGGGGGCTGGGCAATCAGCCCCAGCATTTT. This codes for CATSARGLGNQPQHF.

The chain couples TRBV27 to TRBJ1-3, with unresolved D. Trimming left V 3 bases short and J 4 bases short, with 7 bases between. The germline V gene has CDR1 MNHEY and CDR2 SMNVEV (reference sequence). The CDR3 is made up of 13 amino acids. The CDR3 region has the DNA TGTGCCAGCAGTTTGAGGACCGGAAACACCATATATTTT. Amino acid sequence: CASSLRTGNTIYF.

The chain links TRBV5-4 to TRBJ2-4; D assignment may be TRBD1 or TRBD2 (5 bases each). Trimming removed 3 bases at V and 9 bases at J, with 16 bases between. This CDR3 spans 14 amino acids. Germline V gene sequence: CDR1 SGHNT, CDR2 YYREEE (reference sequence). CDR3 residues: CASSSFDGGSIQYF. As DNA, the CDR3 is TGTGCCAGCAGCTCCTTTGATGGGGGAAGCATTCAGTACTTC. Full variable domain (outside the CDR3, taken from reference TRBV5-4 and TRBJ2-4): ETGVTQSPTHLIKTRGQQVTLRCSSQSGHNTVSWYQQALGQGPQFIFQYYREEENGRGNFPPRFSGLQFPNYSSELNVNALELDDSALYLCASSSFDGGSIQYFGAGTRLSVL.

The chain has TRBV6-4 and TRBJ1-2; 11 bases agree with TRBD1. The J segment lost 8 bases and the V segment lost 5 bases, leaving 13 bases of the junction unmatched. The germline CDR1 and CDR2 sequences are MRHNA and SNTAGT. CDR3 length equals 16 residues. The CDR3 here is CASSTGTGGHAWGYTF. The CDR3 DNA sequence: TGTGCCAGCAGTACCGGGACAGGGGGTCACGCGTGGGGCTACACCTTC.

The chain employs TRBV7-9 and TRBJ2-7; possibly TRBD1 or TRBD2 for D (5 bases each). Germline CDR1 is SEHNR and CDR2 is FQNEAQ (reference sequence). The CDR3 has 15 amino acids. V lost 5 bases, J lost 3 bases, and 17 bases lay in between. CDR3 DNA sequence: TGTGCCAGCAGCAACACGGGACGGCCTTACTACGAGCAGTACTTC. Translating it yields CASSNTGRPYYEQYF.